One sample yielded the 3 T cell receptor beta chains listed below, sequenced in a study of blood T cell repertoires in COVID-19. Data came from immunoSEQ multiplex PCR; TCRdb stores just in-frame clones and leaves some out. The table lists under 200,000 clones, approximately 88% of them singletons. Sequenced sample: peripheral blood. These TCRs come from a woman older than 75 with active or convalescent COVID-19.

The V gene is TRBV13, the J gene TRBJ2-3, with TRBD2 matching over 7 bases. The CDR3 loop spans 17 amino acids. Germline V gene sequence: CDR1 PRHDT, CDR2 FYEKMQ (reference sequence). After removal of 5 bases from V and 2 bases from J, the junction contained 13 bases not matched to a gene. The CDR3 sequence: CASSVRRASGYTDTQYF. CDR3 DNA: TGTGCCAGCAGCGTAAGACGAGCTAGCGGTTACACAGATACGCAGTATTTT.

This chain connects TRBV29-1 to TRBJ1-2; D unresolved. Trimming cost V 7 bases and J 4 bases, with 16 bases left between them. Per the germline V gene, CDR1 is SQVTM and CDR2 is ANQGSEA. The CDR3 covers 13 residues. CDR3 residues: CSASGPNPYGYTF. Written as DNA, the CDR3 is TGCAGCGCCTCAGGCCCGAACCCCTATGGCTACACCTTC.

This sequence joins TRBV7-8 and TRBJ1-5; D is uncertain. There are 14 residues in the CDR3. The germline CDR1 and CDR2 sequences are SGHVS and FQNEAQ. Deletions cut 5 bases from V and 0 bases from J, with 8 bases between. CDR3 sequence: CASSGGLSNQPQHF. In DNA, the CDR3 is TGTGCCAGCAGCGGAGGACTTAGCAATCAGCCCCAGCATTTT.